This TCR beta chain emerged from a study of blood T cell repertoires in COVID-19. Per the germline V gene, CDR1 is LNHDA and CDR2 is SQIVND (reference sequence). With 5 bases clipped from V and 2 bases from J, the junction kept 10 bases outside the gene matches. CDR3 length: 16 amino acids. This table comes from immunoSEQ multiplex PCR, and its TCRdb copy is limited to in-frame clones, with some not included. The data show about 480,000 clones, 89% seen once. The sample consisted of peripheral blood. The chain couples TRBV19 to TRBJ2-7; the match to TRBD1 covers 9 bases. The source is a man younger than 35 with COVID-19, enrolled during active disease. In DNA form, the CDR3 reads TGTGCCAGTAGTGCCAACCCCGGGACAGGGACCTACGAGCAGTACTTC. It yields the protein CASSANPGTGTYEQYF.